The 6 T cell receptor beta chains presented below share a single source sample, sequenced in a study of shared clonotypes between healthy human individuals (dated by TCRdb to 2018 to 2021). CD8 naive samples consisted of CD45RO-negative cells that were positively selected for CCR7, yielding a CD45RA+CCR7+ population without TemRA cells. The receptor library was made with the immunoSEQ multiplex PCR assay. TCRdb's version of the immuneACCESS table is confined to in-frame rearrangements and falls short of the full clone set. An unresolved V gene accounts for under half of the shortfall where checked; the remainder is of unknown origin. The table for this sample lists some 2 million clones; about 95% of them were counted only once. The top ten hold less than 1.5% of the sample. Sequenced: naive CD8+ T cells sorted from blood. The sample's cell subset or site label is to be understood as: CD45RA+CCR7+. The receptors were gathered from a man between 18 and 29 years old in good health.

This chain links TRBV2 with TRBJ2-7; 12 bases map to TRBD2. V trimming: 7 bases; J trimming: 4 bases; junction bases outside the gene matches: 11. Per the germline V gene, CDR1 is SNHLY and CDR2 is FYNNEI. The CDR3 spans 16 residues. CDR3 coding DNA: TGTGCCAGCACCGATGGACTAGCGGGGATCGCGTACGAGCAGTACTTC. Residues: CASTDGLAGIAYEQYF.

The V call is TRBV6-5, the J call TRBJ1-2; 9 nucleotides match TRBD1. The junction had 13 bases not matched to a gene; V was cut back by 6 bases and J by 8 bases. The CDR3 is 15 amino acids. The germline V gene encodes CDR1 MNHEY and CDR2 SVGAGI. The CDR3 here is CASRPWDRAEWGYTF. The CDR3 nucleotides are TGTGCCAGCAGACCCTGGGACAGGGCAGAATGGGGCTACACCTTC.

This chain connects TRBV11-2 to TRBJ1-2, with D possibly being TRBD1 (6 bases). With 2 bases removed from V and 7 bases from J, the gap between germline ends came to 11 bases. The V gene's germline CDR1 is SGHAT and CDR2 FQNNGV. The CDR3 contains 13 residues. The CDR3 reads CASSLPRGTGYTF. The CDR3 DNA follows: TGTGCCAGCAGCTTACCTAGGGGGACTGGCTACACCTTC.

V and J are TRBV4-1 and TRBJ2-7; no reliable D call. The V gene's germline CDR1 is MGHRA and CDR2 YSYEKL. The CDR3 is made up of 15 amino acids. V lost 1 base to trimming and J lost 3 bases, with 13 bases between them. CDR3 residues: CASSQAEGIYYEQYF. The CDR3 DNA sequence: TGCGCCAGCAGCCAAGCAGAAGGGATATACTACGAGCAGTACTTC.

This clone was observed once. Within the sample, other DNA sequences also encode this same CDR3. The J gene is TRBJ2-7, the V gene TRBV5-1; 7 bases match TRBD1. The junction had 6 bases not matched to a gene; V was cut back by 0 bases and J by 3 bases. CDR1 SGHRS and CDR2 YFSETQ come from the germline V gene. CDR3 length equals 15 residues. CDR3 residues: CASSLGGAGGYEQYF. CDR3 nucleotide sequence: TGCGCCAGCAGCTTGGGAGGCGCAGGGGGCTACGAGCAGTACTTC.

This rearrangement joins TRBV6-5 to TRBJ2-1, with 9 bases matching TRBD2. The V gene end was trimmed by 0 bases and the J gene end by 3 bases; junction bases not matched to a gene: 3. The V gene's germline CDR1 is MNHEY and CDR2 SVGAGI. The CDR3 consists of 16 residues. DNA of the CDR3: TGTGCCAGCAGTTACTCCCTAGCGGGGATCTACAATGAGCAGTTCTTC. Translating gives CASSYSLAGIYNEQFF.